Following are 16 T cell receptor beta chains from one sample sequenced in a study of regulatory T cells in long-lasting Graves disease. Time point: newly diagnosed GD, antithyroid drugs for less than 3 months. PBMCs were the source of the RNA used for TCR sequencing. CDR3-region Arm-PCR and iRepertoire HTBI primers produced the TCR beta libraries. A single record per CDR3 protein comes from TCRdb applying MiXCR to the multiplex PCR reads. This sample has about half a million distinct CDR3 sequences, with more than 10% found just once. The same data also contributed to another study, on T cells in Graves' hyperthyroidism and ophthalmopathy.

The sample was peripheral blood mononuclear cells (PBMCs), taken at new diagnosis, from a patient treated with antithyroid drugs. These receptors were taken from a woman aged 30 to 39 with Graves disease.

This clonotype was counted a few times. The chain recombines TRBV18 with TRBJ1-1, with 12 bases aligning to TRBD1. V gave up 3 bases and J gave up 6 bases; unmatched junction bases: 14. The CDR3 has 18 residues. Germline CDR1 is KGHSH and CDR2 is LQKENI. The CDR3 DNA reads TGTGCCAGCTCACCCTTAAATTCCGGGACAGGGGGCCGGGCTGAAGCTTTCTTT. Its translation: CASSPLNSGTGGRAEAFF.

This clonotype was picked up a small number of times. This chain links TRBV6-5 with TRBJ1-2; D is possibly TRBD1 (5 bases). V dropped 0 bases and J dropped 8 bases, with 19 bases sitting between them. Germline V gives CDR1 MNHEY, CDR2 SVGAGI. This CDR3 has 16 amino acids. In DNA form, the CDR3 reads TGTGCCAGCAGTTACTCGGGGCTCGAGGCCGCCTACGGCTACACCTTC. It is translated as CASSYSGLEAAYGYTF.

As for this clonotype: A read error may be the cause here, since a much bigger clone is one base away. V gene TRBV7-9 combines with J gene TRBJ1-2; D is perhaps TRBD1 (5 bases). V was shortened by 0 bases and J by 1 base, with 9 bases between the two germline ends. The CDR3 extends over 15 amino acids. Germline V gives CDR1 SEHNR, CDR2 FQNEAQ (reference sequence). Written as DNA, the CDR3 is TGTGCCAGCAGCTTAGCCCACGGGGGTAACTATGGCTACACCTTC. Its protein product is CASSLAHGGNYGYTF.

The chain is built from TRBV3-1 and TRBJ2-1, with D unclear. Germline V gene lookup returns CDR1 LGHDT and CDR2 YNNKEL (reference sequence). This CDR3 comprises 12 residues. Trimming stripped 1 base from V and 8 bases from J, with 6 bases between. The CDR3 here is CASSQVEHEQFF. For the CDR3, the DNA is TGTGCCAGCAGCCAAGTTGAGCATGAGCAGTTCTTC.

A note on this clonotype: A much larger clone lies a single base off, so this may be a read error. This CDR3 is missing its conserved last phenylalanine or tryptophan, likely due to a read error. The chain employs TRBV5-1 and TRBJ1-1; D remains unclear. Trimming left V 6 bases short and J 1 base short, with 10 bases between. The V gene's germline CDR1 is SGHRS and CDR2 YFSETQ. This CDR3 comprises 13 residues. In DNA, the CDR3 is TGCGCCAGCAAGGACGGAGCGAACACTGAAGCTTTCGTT. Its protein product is CASKDGANTEAFV.

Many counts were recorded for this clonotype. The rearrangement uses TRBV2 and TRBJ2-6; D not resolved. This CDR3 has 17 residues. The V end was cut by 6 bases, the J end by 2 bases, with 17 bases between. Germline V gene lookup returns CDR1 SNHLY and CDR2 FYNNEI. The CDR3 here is CASSGWVSIAGANVLTF. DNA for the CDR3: TGTGCCAGCAGCGGTTGGGTCTCTATTGCTGGGGCCAACGTCCTGACTTTC.

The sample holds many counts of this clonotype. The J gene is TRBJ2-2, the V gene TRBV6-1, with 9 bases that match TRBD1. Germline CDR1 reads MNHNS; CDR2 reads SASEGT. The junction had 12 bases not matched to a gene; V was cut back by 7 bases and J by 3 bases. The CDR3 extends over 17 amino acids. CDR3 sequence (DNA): TGTGCCAGCAAGACAGGGGGGCTTCGATGGGACACCGGGGAGCTGTTTTTT. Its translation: CASKTGGLRWDTGELFF.

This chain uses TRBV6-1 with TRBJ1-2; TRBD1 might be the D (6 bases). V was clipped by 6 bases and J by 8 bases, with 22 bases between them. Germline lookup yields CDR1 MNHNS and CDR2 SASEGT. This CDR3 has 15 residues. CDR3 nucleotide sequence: TGTGCCAGCAGCACGCCCCAGGGGCGTTCTAGCGGCTACACCTTC. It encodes CASSTPQGRSSGYTF.

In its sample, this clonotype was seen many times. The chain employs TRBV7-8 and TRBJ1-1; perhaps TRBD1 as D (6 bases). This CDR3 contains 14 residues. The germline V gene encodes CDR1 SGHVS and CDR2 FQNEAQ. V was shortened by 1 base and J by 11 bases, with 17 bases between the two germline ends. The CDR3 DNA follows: TGTGCCAGCAGCTTAGTAGGGGGTTCGATCGGGGCTTTCTTT. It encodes CASSLVGGSIGAFF.

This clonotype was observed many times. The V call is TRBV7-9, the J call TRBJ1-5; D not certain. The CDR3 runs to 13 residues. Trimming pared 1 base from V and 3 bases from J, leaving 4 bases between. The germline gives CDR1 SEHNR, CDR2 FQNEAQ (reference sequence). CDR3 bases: TGTGCCAGCAGCTTAGAGTACAATCAGCCCCAGCATTTT. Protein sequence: CASSLEYNQPQHF.

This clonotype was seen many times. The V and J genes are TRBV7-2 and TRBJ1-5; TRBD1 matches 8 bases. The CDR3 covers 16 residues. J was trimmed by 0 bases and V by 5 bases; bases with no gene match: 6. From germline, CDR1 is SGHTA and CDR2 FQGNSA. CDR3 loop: CASSAQGALSNQPQHF. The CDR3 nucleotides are TGTGCCAGCAGCGCCCAGGGGGCTCTTAGCAATCAGCCCCAGCATTTT. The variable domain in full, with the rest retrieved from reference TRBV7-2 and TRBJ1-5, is GAGVSQSPSNKVTEKGKDVELRCDPISGHTALYWYRQSLGQGLEFLIYFQGNSAPDKSGLPSDRFSAERTGGSVSTLTIQRTQQEDSAVYLCASSAQGALSNQPQHFGDGTRLSIL.

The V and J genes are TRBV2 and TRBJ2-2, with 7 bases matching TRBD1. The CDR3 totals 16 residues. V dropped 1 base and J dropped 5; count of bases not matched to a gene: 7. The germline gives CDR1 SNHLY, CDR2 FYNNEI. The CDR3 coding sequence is TGTGCCAGCAGTGAAGAGGGGGACAGTACGACCGGGGAGCTGTTTTTT. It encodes CASSEEGDSTTGELFF.

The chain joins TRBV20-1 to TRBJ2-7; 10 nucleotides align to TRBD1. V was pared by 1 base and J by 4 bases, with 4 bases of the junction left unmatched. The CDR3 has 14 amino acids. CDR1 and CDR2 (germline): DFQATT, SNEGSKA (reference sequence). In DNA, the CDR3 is TGCAGTGCTAGAGTCGGGACAGGGGCGTACGAGCAGTACTTC. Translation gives CSARVGTGAYEQYF.

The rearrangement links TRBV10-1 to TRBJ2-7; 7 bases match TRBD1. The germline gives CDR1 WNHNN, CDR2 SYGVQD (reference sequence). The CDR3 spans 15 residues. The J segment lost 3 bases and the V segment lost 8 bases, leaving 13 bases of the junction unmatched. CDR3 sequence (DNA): TGCGCCAGCTCACCGACAGGGAAAGGGAGCTACGAGCAGTACTTC. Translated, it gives CASSPTGKGSYEQYF.

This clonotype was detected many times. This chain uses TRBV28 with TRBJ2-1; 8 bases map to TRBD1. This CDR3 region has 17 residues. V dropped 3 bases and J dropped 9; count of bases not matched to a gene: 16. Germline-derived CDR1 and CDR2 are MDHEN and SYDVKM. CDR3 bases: TGTGCCAGCAGTTTTGGGCCCGAAACAGGACAGGGAGGTGAGCAGTTCTTC. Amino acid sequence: CASSFGPETGQGGEQFF.

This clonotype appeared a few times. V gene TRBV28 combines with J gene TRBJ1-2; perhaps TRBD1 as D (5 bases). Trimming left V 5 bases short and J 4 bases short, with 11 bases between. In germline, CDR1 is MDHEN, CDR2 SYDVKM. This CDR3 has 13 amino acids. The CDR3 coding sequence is TGTGCCAGCAGTCCCGGGGGACTCTATGGCTACACCTTC. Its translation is CASSPGGLYGYTF.